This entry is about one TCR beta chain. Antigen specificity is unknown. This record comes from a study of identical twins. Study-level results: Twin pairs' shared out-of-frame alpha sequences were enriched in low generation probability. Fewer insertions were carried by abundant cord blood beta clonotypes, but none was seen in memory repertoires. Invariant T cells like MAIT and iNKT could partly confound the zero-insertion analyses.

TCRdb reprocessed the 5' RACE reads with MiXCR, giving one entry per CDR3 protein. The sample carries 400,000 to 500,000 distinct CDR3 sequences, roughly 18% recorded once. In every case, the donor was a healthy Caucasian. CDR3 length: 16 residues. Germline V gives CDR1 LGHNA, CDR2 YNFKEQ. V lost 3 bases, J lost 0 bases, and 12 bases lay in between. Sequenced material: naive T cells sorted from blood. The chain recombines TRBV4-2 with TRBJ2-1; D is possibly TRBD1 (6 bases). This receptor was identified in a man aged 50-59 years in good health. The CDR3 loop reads CASSHHIGGSYNEQFF. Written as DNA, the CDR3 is TGTGCCAGCAGCCATCATATAGGGGGCTCCTACAATGAGCAGTTCTTC.